This T cell receptor beta chain was profiled in a study of T cells in Graves' hyperthyroidism and ophthalmopathy. Study findings and constraints: Model output signaled ophthalmopathy a median around 6.9 months ahead of onset.

Diagnoses were established using clinical symptoms, serum thyroxine and TRAb, thyroid ultrasound and orbital computed tomography. Cells are PBMCs isolated from 10 ml of fresh blood. This clonotype was counted at least ten times. The target antigen is unknown. The CDR3 has 14 residues. The V gene's germline CDR1 is LGHDT and CDR2 YNNKEL (reference sequence). V was shortened by 0 bases and J by 3 bases, with 8 bases between the two germline ends. TCR beta CDR3 region amplification was performed from RNA transcripts. Primed by the HTBI set, a first-round RT-PCR was run on the TCR CDR3. TCRdb reanalysed the multiplex PCR reads using MiXCR and keeps one entry per CDR3 protein. Here the sample spans 490,000 or so distinct CDR3 sequences, about 20% being singletons.

The TCR was taken from a woman in her seventies with Graves' ophthalmopathy. The sequencing sample was made of blood. The chain joins TRBV3-1 to TRBJ1-1; D possibly corresponds to TRBD1 (5 bases). The CDR3 DNA follows: TGTGCCAGCAGCCAAGACTCGGGACACACTGAAGCTTTCTTT. Its translation: CASSQDSGHTEAFF.